The source of this TCR beta chain is a study of cytotoxic CD8 clonotypes in ibrutinib-treated CLL (dated by TCRdb to about 2021). Study-level background: In this cohort, approximately 14 patients were treatment-naive and roughly ten were relapsed/refractory, while fewer than 18 had unmutated IGHV. Cryopreserved peripheral blood mononuclear cells were collected at three points: before therapy, at response, and at either sustained remission or disease progression. Response samples were taken after a median of roughly a year on treatment, ranging from roughly 6 to 36 months. Every remission and progressive disease sample was obtained while ibrutinib was still being received by the patients. Of the 86 participants in the trial, about two dozen had longitudinal samples available. On average, each sample yielded around 250,000 productive templates and about 95,000 productive rearrangements. Responses were partial in 24 patients and complete in 2; after median about 70 months follow-up, about 14 stayed in remission and approximately 12 progressed.

On a MiSeq, deep resolution sequencing aimed for a depth between 1 in 1 million and 1 in 200,000 T cells, with each clonotype covered approximately 9.8x on average. The immunoSEQ hsTCRB Kit was used to generate TCR beta libraries. Per the authors' processing: The data were analyzed with ImmunoSEQ Analyzer and ImmunoSEQ Data Assistant, and V, D and J gene assignments followed IMGT definitions. Clonality was computed as one minus normalized Shannon entropy of productive rearrangement frequencies, ranging from 0 to 1. Public clonotype analysis was restricted to overrepresented clonotypes comprising at least 0.05% of each patient's repertoire. About twelve age-matched healthy donor repertoires from immuneACCESS were used as controls for clonality. Held by TCRdb, this immuneACCESS table contains in-frame sequences only and omits some clones. Under half of the omission traces to an unresolved V gene where checked; the cause of the rest is unknown. The DNA gave D and trimming, while V, J and clone size come from that table. The sample table contains some 200,000 clones; only one count was recorded for roughly 79% of them. The top ten clones comprise approximately 10% of the sample.

The label giving this sample's time point can be read as: about a year on ibrutinib. Roughly 2 micrograms of genomic DNA were extracted from cryopreserved PBMCs for TCR beta library preparation. Longitudinal blood samples from CLL patients on ibrutinib monotherapy were analyzed using high-throughput TCR beta sequencing. The patients took part in an open-label, single-center phase 2 trial of ibrutinib monotherapy. Trimming removed 4 bases from V and 4 bases from J, leaving 15 bases between the germline ends. Reading the germline V gene gives CDR1 SGDLS and CDR2 YYNGEE. From its cysteine to its phenylalanine, the CDR3 spans 14 amino acids. Only the CDR3 part of the read is kept: 42 bases, read in frame from the first base. In the case of this clone: No antigen is known for it. No clone much larger than this one lies a single base away; base qualities are absent.

The investigation overall reported the following: Lymph node repertoires were not examined, and the timing of sampling was not matched between patients in sustained remission and those whose disease progressed. At ibrutinib response clonality went up, during sustained remission it held steady, and at progression it dropped back toward baseline. Public clonotypes were rare and either shrank or stayed stable during treatment, and the rise in clonality at ibrutinib response reflected expansion of private clonotypes. Baseline clonality exceeded that of age-matched healthy donors and correlated strongly with circulating CD8+ T-cell counts.

This TCR derives from a human donor with chronic lymphocytic leukemia. This chain is built from TRBV9 and TRBJ2-7; the D gene assignment is ambiguous. Specimen: PBMCs, collected after 12 months of ibrutinib treatment. The nucleotides are TGTGCCAGCAGCCCCCGGGCAGTTTCATACGAGCAGTACTTC. It translates to CASSPRAVSYEQYF.